This record covers a single T cell receptor (beta chain). Antigen unknown. The sample belongs to a study of cytomegalovirus exposure and HLA in healthy donors. General study points: Later work showed greater clonal expansion in HLA-associated TCR beta chains than in equally common others. The likely explanation for a cluster of highly shared sequence variants was sequencing artifact. What a later analysis reportedly showed was that an Asian-associated ancestry cluster had fewer N-insertions than the roughly 670-donor mean.

The CDR3 runs to 17 residues. V lost 0 bases, J lost 9 bases, and 8 bases stayed unmatched. Germline loops: CDR1 SGHRS, CDR2 YFSETQ. PCR amplification relied on 60 Vbeta primers (plus 13 Jbeta primers). Method: immunoSEQ multiplex PCR; TCRdb's copy keeps in-frame clones and lacks some. Of 75,000 to 95,000 clones listed, 85% to 90% are singletons. Sequencing was done on a sample of PBMCs. The rearrangement joins TRBV5-1 to TRBJ2-1; TRBD2 agrees at 14 bases. The TCR sequence derives from a man aged 18 to 29 in good health and CMV-seronegative. Here the CDR3 reads CASSLGSSGTSGSEQFF. The CDR3 DNA reads TGCGCCAGCAGCTTGGGATCTTCCGGGACTAGCGGGAGTGAGCAGTTCTTC.